The 13 T cell receptor beta chains in this list originate from one sample, sequenced in a study of cytomegalovirus exposure and HLA in healthy donors. The PCR ran on 60 Vbeta and 13 Jbeta primers. Only in-frame clones appear in the TCRdb table, and some are missing; sequencing was by immunoSEQ multiplex PCR. The sample has about 140,000 clones, roughly 77% seen once. The sample comprised PBMCs. The source is a young man in good health and CMV-seronegative.

The sample holds a few counts of this clone. The chain has TRBV27 and TRBJ1-1, with D tentatively TRBD1 (5 bases). In germline, CDR1 is MNHEY, CDR2 SMNVEV (reference sequence). The germline V and J ends were trimmed by 3 bases and 2 bases, with 10 bases remaining between them. This CDR3 comprises 14 residues. CDR3 sequence reads: CASSFRATNTEAFF. CDR3 nucleotides: TGTGCCAGCAGTTTCAGGGCTACTAACACTGAAGCTTTCTTT.

This clone has more than one count but fewer than ten. The CDR3 sequence is CASSLETSGGPYEQYF. The CDR3, as DNA: TGTGCCAGCAGCTTGGAGACTAGCGGGGGGCCCTACGAGCAGTACTTC. J is TRBJ2-7 and V is TRBV13; 13 bases are shared with TRBD2. Germline values: CDR1 PRHDT, CDR2 FYEKMQ (reference sequence). V shed 3 bases and J 2 bases; nucleotides not matched to a gene: 4. This CDR3 region has 16 residues.

The chain links TRBV2 to TRBJ2-1; no definite D call. The CDR3 contains 13 residues. Trimming removed 4 bases at V and 5 bases at J, with 9 bases between. Germline-derived CDR1 and CDR2 are SNHLY and FYNNEI. The CDR3 region has the DNA TGTGCCAGCAGTGTAGACTTCAACAATGAGCAGTTCTTC. It yields the protein CASSVDFNNEQFF.

V is TRBV28 and J is TRBJ1-2, with a weak D call TRBD1 (6 bases). Germline-derived CDR1 and CDR2 are MDHEN and SYDVKM. Trimming stripped 5 bases from V and 8 bases from J, with 15 bases between. CDR3 length: 13 residues. CDR3 amino acids: CASSSGGLGGYTF. The CDR3 DNA reads as TGTGCCAGCAGTAGCGGGGGCTTGGGGGGCTACACCTTC.

The chain uses TRBV11-2 and TRBJ2-7; D perhaps matches TRBD2 (5 bases). Germline values: CDR1 SGHAT, CDR2 FQNNGV. CDR3 length: 13 residues. Deletions cut 5 bases from V and 10 bases from J, with 18 bases between. The CDR3: CASSTLGPGNQYF. In DNA, the CDR3 is TGTGCCAGCAGCACCTTAGGCCCGGGGAACCAGTACTTC.

This sequence joins TRBV6-6 and TRBJ2-5; tentatively, D is TRBD1 (6 bases). Trimming removed 2 bases at V and 2 bases at J, with 12 bases between. Per the germline V gene, CDR1 is MNHNY and CDR2 is SVGAGI (reference sequence). The CDR3 extends over 15 amino acids. CDR3 region: CASSYGGPKQETQYF. In DNA, the CDR3 is TGTGCCAGCAGTTACGGGGGCCCAAAACAAGAGACCCAGTACTTC.

The V gene is TRBV5-1, the J gene TRBJ2-2, with a weak D call TRBD1 (6 bases). The V end lost 2 bases, the J end lost 6 bases, and 14 bases lay between the germline ends. Germline V CDR1 and CDR2: SGHRS, YFSETQ. The CDR3 totals 15 residues. The DNA of the CDR3 is TGCGCCAGCAGCTTAAGGCCCAGGGGACCCGGGGAGCTGTTTTTT. As protein: CASSLRPRGPGELFF.

The table lists this clone with a count of one. This chain connects TRBV10-3 to TRBJ2-7, with 9 nucleotides matching TRBD1. The CDR3 contains 16 residues. Germline CDR1 ENHRY, CDR2 SYGVKD. J was trimmed by 1 base and V by 4 bases; bases with no gene match: 8. The CDR3 region has the DNA TGTGCCATCAGTGGACCGGACAGGGGATTTTCCTACGAGCAGTACTTC. This gives the protein CAISGPDRGFSYEQYF.

The V gene is TRBV6-5, the J gene TRBJ2-7, with 9 bases aligning to TRBD1. V shed 6 bases, J shed 7 bases, and the junction held 10 bases outside the gene matches. Germline V gene sequence: CDR1 MNHEY, CDR2 SVGAGI. The CDR3 contains 14 residues. The chain's CDR3 is CASSRLNRGREQYF. The CDR3 DNA sequence: TGTGCCAGCAGCCGCTTGAACAGGGGGCGGGAGCAGTACTTC.

This clone was detected a few times. The gene calls are TRBV2 and TRBJ2-7; 8 bases map to TRBD1. The CDR3 totals 17 residues. V dropped 4 bases and J dropped 4; count of bases not matched to a gene: 15. Germline assignment: CDR1 SNHLY and CDR2 FYNNEI. CDR3 coding DNA: TGTGCCAGCAGTGTTATGGACAGGGTAGGGTCAGGATACGAGCAGTACTTC. Its protein product is CASSVMDRVGSGYEQYF.

The rearrangement uses TRBV28 and TRBJ1-6; TRBD1 matches 8 bases. The junction had 11 bases not matched to a gene; V was cut back by 7 bases and J by 6 bases. Looked up from germline, CDR1 is MDHEN and CDR2 is SYDVKM. The CDR3 totals 16 residues. The CDR3 sequence is CASTTTGEGVNSPLHF. In DNA form, the CDR3 reads TGTGCCAGCACCACGACAGGGGAAGGGGTTAATTCACCCCTCCACTTT.

This rearrangement joins TRBV10-2 to TRBJ2-7; TRBD2 might be the D (5 bases). There are 12 residues in the CDR3. Trimming removed 6 bases at V and 5 bases at J, with 11 bases between. Germline CDR1 is WSHSY and CDR2 is SAAADI. Here the CDR3 DNA reads TGCGCCAGCAGGGACCCCGGGGACGAGCAGTACTTC. Translated, it gives CASRDPGDEQYF.

The rearrangement joins TRBV28 to TRBJ2-3; D perhaps matches TRBD1 (5 bases). The V end was cut by 8 bases, the J end by 10 bases, with 10 bases between. Germline V gives CDR1 MDHEN, CDR2 SYDVKM. The CDR3 totals 10 residues. CDR3 protein: CASGRVAQYF. CDR3 nucleotide sequence: TGTGCCAGCGGCAGGGTCGCGCAGTATTTT.